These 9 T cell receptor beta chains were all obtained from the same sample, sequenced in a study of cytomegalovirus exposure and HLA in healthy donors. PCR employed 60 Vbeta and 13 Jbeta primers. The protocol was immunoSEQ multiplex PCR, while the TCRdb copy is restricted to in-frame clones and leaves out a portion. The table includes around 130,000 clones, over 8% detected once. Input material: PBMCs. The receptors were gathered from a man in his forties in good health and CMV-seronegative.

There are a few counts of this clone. Written as DNA, the CDR3 is TGTGCCAGCAGCTTGACACAGGAGCTGTTTTTT. Translation: CASSLTQELFF. The genes are TRBV5-6 and TRBJ2-2; D not resolved. Germline V gene lookup returns CDR1 SGHDT and CDR2 YYEEEE. V was clipped by 1 base and J by 10 bases, with 5 bases between them. The CDR3 has 11 residues.

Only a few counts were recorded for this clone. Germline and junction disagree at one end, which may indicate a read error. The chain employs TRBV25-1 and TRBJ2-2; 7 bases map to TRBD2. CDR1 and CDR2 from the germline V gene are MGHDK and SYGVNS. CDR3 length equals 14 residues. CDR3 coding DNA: TGTGCCCGCAGTGGGGGGGTGGACACCGGGGAGCTCTTTTTT. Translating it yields CARSGGVDTGELFF.

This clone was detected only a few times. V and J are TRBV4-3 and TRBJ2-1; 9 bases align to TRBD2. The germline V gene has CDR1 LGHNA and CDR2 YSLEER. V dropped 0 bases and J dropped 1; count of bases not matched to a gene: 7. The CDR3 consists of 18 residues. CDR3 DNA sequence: TGCGCCAGCAGCCAAGAGCGGAGTCTAGCGGGGTCCTACAATGAGCAGTTCTTC. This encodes CASSQERSLAGSYNEQFF.

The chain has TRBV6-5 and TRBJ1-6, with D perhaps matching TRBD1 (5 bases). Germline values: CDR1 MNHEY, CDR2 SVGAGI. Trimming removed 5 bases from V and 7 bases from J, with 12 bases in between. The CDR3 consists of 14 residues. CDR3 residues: CASSPLTANSPLHF. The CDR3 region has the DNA TGTGCCAGCAGTCCATTGACAGCAAATTCACCCCTCCACTTT.

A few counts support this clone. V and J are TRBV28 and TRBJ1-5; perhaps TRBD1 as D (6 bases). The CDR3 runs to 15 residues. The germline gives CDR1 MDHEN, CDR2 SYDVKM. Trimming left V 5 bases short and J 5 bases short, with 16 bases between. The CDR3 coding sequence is TGTGCCAGCAGTCCGATGACAGGACCCGATCAGCCCCAGCATTTT. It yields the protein CASSPMTGPDQPQHF.

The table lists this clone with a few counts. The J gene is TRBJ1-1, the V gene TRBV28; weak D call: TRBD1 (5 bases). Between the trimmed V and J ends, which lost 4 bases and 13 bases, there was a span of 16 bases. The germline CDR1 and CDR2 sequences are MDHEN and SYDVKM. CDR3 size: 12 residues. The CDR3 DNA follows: TGTGCCAGCAGTTCGGGACTCCCCCGCGATTTCTTT. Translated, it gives CASSSGLPRDFF.

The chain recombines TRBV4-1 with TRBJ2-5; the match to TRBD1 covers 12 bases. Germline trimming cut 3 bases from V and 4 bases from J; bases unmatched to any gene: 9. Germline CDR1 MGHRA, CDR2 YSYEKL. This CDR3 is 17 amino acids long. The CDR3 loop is CASSQTGTGGRGETQYF. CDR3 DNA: TGCGCCAGCAGCCAGACCGGGACAGGGGGCCGTGGAGAGACCCAGTACTTC.

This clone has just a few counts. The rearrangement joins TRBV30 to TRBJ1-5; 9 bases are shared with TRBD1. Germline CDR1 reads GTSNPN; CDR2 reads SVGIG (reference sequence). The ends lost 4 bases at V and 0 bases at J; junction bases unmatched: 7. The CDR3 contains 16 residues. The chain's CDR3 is CAWNPGTGYSNQPQHF. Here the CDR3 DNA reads TGTGCCTGGAACCCTGGGACAGGGTATAGCAATCAGCCCCAGCATTTT. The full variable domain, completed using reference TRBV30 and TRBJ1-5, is SQTIHQWPATLVQPVGSPLSLECTVEGTSNPNLYWYRQAAGRGLQLLFYSVGIGQISSEVPQNLSASRPQDRQFILSSKKLLLSDSGFYLCAWNPGTGYSNQPQHFGDGTRLSIL.

The CDR3 sequence is CASSLEAGTYNEQFF. CDR3 nucleotides: TGCGCCAGCAGCTTGGAAGCGGGGACCTACAATGAGCAGTTCTTC. The chain couples TRBV5-1 to TRBJ2-1, with 7 nucleotides matching TRBD2. Germline V CDR1 and CDR2: SGHRS, YFSETQ. V dropped 0 bases and J dropped 2; count of bases not matched to a gene: 2. This CDR3 is 15 amino acids long.